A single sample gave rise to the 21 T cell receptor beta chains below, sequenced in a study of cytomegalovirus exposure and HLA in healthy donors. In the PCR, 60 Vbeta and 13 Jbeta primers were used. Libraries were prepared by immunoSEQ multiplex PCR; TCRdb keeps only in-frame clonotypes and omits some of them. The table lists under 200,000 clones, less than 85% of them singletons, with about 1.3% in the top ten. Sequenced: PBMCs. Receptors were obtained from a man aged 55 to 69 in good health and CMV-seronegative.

The CDR3 DNA reads as TGTGCCAGCAGCCAAGATCCCCCCCAGGGGCGAAATTACGAGCAGTACTTC. Protein sequence: CASSQDPPQGRNYEQYF. This chain connects TRBV4-2 to TRBJ2-7; D possibly corresponds to TRBD1 (6 bases). Germline assignment: CDR1 LGHNA and CDR2 YNFKEQ. The CDR3 sequence is 17 residues long. V lost 0 bases to trimming and J lost 4 bases, with 19 bases between them.

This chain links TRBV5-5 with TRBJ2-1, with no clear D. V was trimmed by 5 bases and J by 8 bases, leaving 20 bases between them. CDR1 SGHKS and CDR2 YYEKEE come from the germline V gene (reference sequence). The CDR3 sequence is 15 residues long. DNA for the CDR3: TGTGCCAGCAGTCCATCCCTGACCCTAGGCCATGAGCAGTTCTTC. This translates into CASSPSLTLGHEQFF.

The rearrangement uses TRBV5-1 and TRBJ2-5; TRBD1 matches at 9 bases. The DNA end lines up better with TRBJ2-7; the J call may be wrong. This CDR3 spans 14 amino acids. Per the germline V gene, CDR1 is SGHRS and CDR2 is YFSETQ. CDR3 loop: CASSPWTGAYEQYF. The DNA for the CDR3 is TGCGCCAGCAGCCCATGGACAGGGGCCTACGAGCAGTACTTC.

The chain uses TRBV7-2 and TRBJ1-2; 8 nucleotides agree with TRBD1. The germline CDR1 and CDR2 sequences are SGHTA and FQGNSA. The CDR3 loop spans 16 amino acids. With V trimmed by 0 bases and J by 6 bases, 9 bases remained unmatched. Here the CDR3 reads CASSLAPVTGANGYTF. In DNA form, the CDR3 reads TGTGCCAGCAGCTTAGCCCCCGTGACAGGGGCCAATGGCTACACCTTC. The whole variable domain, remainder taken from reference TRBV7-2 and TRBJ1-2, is GAGVSQSPSNKVTEKGKDVELRCDPISGHTALYWYRQSLGQGLEFLIYFQGNSAPDKSGLPSDRFSAERTGGSVSTLTIQRTQQEDSAVYLCASSLAPVTGANGYTFGSGTRLTVV.

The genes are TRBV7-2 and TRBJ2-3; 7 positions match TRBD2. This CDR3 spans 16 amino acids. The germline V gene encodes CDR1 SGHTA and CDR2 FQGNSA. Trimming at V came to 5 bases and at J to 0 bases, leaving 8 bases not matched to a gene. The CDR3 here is CASSGRLAASTDTQYF. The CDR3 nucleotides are TGTGCCAGCAGCGGACGGCTAGCGGCTAGCACAGATACGCAGTATTTT.

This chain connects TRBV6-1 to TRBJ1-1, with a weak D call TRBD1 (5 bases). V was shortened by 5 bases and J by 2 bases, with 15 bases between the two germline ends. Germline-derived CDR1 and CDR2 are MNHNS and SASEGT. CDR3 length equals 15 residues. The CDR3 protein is CASSSWEGTNTEAFF. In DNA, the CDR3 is TGTGCCAGCAGTTCTTGGGAGGGGACTAACACTGAAGCTTTCTTT.

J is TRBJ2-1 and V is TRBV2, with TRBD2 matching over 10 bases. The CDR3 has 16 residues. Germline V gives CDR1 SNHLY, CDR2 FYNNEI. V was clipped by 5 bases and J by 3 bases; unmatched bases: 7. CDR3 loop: CASSLGTSDYYNEQFF. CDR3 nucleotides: TGTGCCAGCAGTCTTGGGACTAGCGATTACTACAATGAGCAGTTCTTC.

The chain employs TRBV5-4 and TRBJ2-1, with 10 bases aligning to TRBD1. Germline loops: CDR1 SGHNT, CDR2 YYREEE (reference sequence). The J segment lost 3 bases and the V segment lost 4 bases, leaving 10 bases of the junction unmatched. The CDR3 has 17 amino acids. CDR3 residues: CASSSNGGTGDYNEQFF. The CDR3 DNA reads TGTGCCAGCAGCAGTAACGGCGGGACAGGGGACTACAATGAGCAGTTCTTC.

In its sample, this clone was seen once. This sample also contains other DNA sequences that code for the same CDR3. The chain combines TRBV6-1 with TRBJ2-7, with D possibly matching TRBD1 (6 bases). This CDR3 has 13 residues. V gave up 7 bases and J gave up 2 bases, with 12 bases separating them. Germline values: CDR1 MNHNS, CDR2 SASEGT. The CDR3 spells CASTRDTPYEQYF. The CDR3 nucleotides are TGTGCCAGCACGAGGGACACCCCCTACGAGCAGTACTTC.

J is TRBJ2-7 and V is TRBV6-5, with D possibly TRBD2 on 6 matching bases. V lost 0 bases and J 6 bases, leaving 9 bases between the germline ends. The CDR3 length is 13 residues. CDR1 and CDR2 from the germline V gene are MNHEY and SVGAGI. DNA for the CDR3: TGTGCCAGCAGTTACTCGGGGGGTTCCGAGCAGTACTTC. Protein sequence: CASSYSGGSEQYF.

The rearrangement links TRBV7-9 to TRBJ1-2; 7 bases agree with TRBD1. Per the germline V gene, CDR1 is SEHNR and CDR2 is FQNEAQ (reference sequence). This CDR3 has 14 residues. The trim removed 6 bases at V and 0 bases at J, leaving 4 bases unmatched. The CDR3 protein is CASRGQLANYGYTF. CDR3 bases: TGTGCCAGCAGGGGACAGTTAGCTAACTATGGCTACACCTTC.

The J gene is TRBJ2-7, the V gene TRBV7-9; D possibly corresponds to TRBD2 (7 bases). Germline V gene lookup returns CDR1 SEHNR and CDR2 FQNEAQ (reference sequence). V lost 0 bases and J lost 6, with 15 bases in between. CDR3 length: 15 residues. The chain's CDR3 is CASSLAGLRGGEQYF. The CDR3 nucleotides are TGTGCCAGCAGCTTAGCGGGTTTGAGGGGGGGCGAGCAGTACTTC.

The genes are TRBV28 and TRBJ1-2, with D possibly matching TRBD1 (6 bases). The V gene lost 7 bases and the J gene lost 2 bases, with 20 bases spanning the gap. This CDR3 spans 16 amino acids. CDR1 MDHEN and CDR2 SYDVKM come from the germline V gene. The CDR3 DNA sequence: TGTGCCAGCAACCCCCACGGGGGGGGCCACAACTATGGCTACACCTTC. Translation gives CASNPHGGGHNYGYTF.

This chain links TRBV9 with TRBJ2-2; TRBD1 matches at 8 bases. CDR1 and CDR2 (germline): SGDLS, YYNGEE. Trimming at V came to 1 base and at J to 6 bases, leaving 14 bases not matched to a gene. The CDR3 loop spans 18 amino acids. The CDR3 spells CASSVRPPGQGRAGELFF. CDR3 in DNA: TGTGCCAGCAGCGTACGCCCCCCTGGACAGGGTAGAGCCGGGGAGCTGTTTTTT.

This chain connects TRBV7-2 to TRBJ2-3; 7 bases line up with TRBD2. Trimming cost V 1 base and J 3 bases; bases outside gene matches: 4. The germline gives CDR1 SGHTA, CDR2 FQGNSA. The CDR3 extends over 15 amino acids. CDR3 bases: TGTGCCAGCAGCTTAGTTGCGGGAGTGACAGATACGCAGTATTTT. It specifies CASSLVAGVTDTQYF.

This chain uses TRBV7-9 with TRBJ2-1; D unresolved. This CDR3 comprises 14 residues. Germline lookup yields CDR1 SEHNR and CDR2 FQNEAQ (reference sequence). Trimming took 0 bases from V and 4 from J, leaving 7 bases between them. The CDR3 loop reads CASSLASRYNEQFF. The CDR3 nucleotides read TGTGCCAGCAGCTTAGCGTCGAGGTACAATGAGCAGTTCTTC. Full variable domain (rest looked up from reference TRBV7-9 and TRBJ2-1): DTGVSQNPRHKITKRGQNVTFRCDPISEHNRLYWYRQTLGQGPEFLTYFQNEAQLEKSRLLSDRFSAERPKGSFSTLEIQRTEQGDSAMYLCASSLASRYNEQFFGPGTRLTVL.

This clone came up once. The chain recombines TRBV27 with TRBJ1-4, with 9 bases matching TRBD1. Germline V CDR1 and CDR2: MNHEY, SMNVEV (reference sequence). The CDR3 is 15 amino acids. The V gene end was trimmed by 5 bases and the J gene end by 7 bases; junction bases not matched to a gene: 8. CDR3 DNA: TGTGCCAGCAGTGCGATGACAGGGGGAGGTGAAAAACTGTTTTTT. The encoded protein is CASSAMTGGGEKLFF.

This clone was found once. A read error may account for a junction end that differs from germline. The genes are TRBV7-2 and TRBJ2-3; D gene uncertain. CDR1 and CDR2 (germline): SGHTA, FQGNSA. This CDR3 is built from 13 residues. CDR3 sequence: CASSSAHTETQYF. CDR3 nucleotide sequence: TGTGCCAGCAGCTCGGCCCACACAGAAACGCAGTATTTT.

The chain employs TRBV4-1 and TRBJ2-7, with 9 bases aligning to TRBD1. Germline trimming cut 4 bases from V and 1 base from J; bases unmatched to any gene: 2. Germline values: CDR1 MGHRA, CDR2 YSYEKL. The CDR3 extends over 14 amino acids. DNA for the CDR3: TGCGCCAGCAGCCTCGGGACAGGGTCCTACGAGCAGTACTTC. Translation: CASSLGTGSYEQYF.

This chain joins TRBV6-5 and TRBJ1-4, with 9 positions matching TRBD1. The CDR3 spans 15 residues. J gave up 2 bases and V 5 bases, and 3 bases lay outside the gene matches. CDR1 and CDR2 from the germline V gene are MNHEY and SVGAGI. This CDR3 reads CASSNTGGTNEKLFF. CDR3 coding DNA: TGTGCCAGCAGTAACACAGGGGGCACTAATGAAAAACTGTTTTTT.

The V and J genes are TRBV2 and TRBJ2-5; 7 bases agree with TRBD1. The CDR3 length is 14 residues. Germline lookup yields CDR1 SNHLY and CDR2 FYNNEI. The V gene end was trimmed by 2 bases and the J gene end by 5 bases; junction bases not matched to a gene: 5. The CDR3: CASSEFKTGETQYF. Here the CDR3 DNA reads TGTGCCAGCAGTGAATTCAAGACAGGGGAGACCCAGTACTTC.